The clone carrying this T cell receptor beta chain has at least ten counts. Its antigen is unknown. The data are from a study of T cells in Graves' hyperthyroidism and ophthalmopathy. General study points: Model-based prediction identified ophthalmopathy a median 6.5 months prior to its onset. By a 13 V-J model, ophthalmopathy was set apart from stable hyperthyroidism. Blood held most thyroid clonotypes expanded above 0.001 frequency.

In germline, CDR1 is DFQATT, CDR2 SNEGSKA (reference sequence). Deletions cut 6 bases from V and 7 bases from J, with 18 bases between. The CDR3 has 14 residues. Regions amplified from RNA transcripts were the TCR beta CDR3 regions. Primed by the HTBI set, a first-round RT-PCR was run on the TCR CDR3. TCRdb independently ran MiXCR on the multiplex PCR reads; one entry per CDR3 protein. This sample carries hundreds of thousands of distinct CDR3 sequences, 13% to 15% of them seen once, and the ten largest clones take 12%. The source material was blood. The sequence derives from a woman in her 50s with Graves' ophthalmopathy. This chain links TRBV20-1 with TRBJ2-2; tentative D call: TRBD2 (7 bases). The CDR3 DNA is TGCAGTGCCCGAGGGGGGGAGGAAAGCGGGGAGCTGTTTTTT. Amino acids: CSARGGEESGELFF.